These 6 T cell receptor beta chains came from one sample sequenced in a study of T-cell memory formation after mild COVID-19. TCRdb used MiXCR to reprocess the 5' RACE reads, holding one entry per CDR3 protein. The sample shows roughly 610,000 distinct CDR3 sequences, around a sixth of them seen only once. The specimen was PBMCs or a T cell subset sorted from them (not recorded which). Receptor source: an adult woman who had mild COVID-19 (a few samples of this study predate the infection). Cell type and time point are not known.

This clonotype was detected ten times or more. The rearrangement joins TRBV10-3 to TRBJ2-7; perhaps TRBD2 as D (5 bases). V gave up 6 bases and J gave up 7 bases, with 10 bases separating them. CDR3 length: 11 residues. CDR1 is ENHRY and CDR2 is SYGVKD in the germline V gene. The CDR3 DNA follows: TGTGCCATCAGCGACTATCCTGAGCAGTACTTC. This encodes CAISDYPEQYF.

V and J are TRBV20-1 and TRBJ2-5, with 9 bases matching TRBD2. CDR1 and CDR2 (germline): DFQATT, SNEGSKA (reference sequence). The trim removed 2 bases at V and 3 bases at J, leaving 4 bases unmatched. The length of the CDR3 is 14 residues. CDR3: CSARSQRGEETQYF. DNA of the CDR3: TGCAGTGCTAGAAGCCAGCGGGGGGAAGAGACCCAGTACTTC.

This clonotype was seen only a few times. CDR3 nucleotides: TGTGCCAGCAGTTATCCGGGACCCAGTAGCTCCTACAATGAGCAGTTCTTC. This translates into CASSYPGPSSSYNEQFF. The genes are TRBV6-5 and TRBJ2-1; D possibly uses TRBD1 or TRBD2 (5 bases each). Germline CDR1 is MNHEY and CDR2 is SVGAGI. The CDR3 extends over 17 amino acids. The V and J ends lost 3 bases and 0 bases respectively, with 15 bases between them.

The table lists this clonotype with a few counts. This chain uses TRBV5-1 with TRBJ2-3, with D possibly matching TRBD1 (6 bases). The CDR3 sequence is 16 residues long. Per the germline V gene, CDR1 is SGHRS and CDR2 is YFSETQ. Trimming pared 5 bases from V and 4 bases from J, leaving 20 bases between. In nucleotides, the CDR3 is TGCGCCAGCAGTTCCGACAACAGGGTTGGGGCAGATACGCAGTATTTT. As protein: CASSSDNRVGADTQYF.

The chain combines TRBV5-5 with TRBJ2-3; D tentatively fits TRBD1 or TRBD2 (5 bases each). CDR1 and CDR2 (germline): SGHKS, YYEKEE (reference sequence). This CDR3 contains 15 residues. Trimming removed 0 bases at V and 4 bases at J, with 12 bases between. The CDR3 DNA reads TGTGCCAGCAGCTTGGGGGGCGTGGGGGCAGATACGCAGTATTTT. Its protein is CASSLGGVGADTQYF.

This clonotype has just one count. The chain recombines TRBV7-2 with TRBJ2-3; D call uncertain. The V gene's germline CDR1 is SGHTA and CDR2 FQGNSA. Trimming shortened V by 3 bases and J by 0 bases, and 7 bases separated the two germline ends. This CDR3 has 14 amino acids. The CDR3 bases are TGTGCCAGCAGCTTCGGGTATAGCACAGATACGCAGTATTTT. As protein: CASSFGYSTDTQYF. The complete variable domain, with remaining parts taken from reference TRBV7-2 and TRBJ2-3, reads GAGVSQSPSNKVTEKGKDVELRCDPISGHTALYWYRQSLGQGLEFLIYFQGNSAPDKSGLPSDRFSAERTGGSVSTLTIQRTQQEDSAVYLCASSFGYSTDTQYFGPGTRLTVL.